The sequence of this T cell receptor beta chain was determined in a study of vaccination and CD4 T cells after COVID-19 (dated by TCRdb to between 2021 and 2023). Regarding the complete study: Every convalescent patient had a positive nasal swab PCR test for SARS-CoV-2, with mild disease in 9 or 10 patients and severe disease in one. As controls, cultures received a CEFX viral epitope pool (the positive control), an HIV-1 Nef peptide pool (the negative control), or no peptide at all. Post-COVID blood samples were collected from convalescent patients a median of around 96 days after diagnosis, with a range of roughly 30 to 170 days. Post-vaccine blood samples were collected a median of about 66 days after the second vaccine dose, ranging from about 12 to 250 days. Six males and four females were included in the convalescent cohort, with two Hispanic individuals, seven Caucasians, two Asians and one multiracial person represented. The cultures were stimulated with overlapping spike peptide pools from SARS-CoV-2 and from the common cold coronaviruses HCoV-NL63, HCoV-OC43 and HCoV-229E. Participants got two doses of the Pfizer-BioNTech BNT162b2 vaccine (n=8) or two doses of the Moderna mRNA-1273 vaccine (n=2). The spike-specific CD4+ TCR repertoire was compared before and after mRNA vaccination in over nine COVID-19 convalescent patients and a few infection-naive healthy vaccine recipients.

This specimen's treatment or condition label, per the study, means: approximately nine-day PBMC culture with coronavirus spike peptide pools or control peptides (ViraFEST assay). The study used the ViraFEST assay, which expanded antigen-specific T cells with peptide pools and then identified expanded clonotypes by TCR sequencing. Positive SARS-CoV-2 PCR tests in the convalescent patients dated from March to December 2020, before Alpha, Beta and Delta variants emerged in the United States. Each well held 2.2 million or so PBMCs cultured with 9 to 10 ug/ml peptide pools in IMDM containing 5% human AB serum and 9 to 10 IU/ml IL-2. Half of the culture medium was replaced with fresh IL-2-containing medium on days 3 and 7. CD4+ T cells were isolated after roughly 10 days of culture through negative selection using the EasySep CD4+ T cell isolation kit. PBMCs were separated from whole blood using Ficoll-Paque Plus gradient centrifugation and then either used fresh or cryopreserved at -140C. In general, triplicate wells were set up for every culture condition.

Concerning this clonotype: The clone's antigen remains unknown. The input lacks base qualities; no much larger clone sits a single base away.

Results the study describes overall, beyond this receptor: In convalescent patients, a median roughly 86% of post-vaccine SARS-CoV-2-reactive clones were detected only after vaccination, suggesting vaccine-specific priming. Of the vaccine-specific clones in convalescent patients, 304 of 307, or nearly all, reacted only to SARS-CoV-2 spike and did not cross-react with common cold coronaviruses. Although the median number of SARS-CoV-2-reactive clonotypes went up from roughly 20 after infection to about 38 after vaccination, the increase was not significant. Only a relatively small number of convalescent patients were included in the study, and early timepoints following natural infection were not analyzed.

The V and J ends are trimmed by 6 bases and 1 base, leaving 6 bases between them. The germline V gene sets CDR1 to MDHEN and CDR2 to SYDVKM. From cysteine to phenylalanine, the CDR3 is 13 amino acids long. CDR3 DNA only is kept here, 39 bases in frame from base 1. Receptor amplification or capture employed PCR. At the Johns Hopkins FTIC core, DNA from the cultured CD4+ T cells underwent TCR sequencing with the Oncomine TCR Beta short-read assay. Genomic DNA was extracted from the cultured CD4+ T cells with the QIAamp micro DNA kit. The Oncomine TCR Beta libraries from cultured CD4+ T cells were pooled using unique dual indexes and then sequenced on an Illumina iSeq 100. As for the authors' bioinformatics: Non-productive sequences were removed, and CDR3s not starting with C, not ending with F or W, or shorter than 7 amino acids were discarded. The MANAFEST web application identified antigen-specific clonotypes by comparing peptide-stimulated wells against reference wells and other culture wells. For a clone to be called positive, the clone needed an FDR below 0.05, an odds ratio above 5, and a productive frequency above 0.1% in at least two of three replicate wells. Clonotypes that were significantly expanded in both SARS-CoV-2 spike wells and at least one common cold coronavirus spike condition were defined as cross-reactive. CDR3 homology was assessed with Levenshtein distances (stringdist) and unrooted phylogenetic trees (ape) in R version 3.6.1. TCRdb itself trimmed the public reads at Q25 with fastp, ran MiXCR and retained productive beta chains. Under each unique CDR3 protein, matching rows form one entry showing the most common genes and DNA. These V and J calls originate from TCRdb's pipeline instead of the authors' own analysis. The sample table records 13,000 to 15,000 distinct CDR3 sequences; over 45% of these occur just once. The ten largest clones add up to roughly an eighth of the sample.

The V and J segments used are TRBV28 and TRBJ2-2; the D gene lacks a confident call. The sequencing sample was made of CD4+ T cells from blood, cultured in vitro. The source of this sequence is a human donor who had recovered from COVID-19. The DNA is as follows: TGTGCCAGCAGGGTCCAGAACACCGGGGAGCTGTTTTTT. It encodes CASRVQNTGELFF.